The sequence of this T cell receptor (beta chain) was determined in a study of PD-1 blockade in classical Hodgkin lymphoma. Study-level background: Patients were administered nivolumab (3 mg/kg intravenously) every 2 weeks. The study, taken as a whole, reports: Before treatment, complete responders showed about the same diversity as newly diagnosed patients. When set against healthy donors, newly diagnosed patients were reported to show lower baseline TCR diversity. By C4D1, CD4+ diversity increased significantly, especially in complete responders.

Each patient relapsed following autologous stem cell transplantation, and prior brentuximab vedotin exposure differed. Repertoires were generated with immunoSEQ multiplex PCR, while TCRdb's copy carries only in-frame clones and drops some. Of about 100,000 clones in the sample, approximately 83% are singletons; the top ten hold roughly an eighth. Concerning this clone: The antigen remains unidentified.

The CDR3 loop spans 12 amino acids. Germline lookup yields CDR1 ENHRY and CDR2 SYGVKD. Unmatched junction bases numbered 6, after V lost 10 bases and J lost 4 bases. The chain is built from TRBV10-3 and TRBJ1-2; 7 bases are a match to TRBD1. The source material was peripheral blood mononuclear cells (PBMCs), sampled at baseline. The clonotype was recovered from a human donor with classical Hodgkin lymphoma. The CDR3 sequence is CASRGDSYGYTF. The CDR3 DNA is TGTGCCAGCCGAGGGGACAGCTATGGCTACACCTTC.